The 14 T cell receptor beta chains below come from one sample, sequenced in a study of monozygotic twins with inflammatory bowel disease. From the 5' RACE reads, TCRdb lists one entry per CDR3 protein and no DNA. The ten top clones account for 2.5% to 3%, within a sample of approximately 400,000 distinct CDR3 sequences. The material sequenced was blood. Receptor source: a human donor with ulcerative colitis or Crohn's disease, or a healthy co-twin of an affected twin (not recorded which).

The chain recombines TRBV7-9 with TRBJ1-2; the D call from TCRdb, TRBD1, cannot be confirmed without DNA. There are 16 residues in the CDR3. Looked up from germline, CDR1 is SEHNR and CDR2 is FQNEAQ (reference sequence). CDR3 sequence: CASSLRGSGRNYGYTF.

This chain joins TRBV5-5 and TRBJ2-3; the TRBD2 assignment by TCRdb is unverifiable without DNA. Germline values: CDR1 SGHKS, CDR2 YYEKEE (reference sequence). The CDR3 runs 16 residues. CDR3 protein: CASSPLAGTNTDTQYF.

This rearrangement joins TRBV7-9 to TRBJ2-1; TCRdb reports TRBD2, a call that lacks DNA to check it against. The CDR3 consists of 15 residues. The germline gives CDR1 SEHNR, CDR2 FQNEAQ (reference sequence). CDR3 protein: CASSLGSGGYNEQFF.

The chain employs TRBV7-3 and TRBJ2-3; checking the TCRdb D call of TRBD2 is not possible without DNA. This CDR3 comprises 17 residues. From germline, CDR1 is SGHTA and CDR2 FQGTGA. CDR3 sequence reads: CASSLIASRTSTDTQYF.

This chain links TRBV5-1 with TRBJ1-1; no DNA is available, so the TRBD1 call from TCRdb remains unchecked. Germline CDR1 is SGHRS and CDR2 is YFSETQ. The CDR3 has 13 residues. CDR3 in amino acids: CASSFGQGSEAFF. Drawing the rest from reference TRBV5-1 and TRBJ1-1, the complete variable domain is KAGVTQTPRYLIKTRGQQVTLSCSPISGHRSVSWYQQTPGQGLQFLFEYFSETQRNKGNFPGRFSGRQFSNSRSEMNVSTLELGDSALYLCASSFGQGSEAFFGQGTRLTVV.

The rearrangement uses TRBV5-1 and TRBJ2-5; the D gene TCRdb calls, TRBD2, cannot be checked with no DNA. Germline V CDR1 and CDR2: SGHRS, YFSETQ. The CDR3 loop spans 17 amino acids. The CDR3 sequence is CASSLFSRGGTQETQYF.

The CDR3 loop reads CATSDLSWGKRNTGELFF. The chain employs TRBV24-1 and TRBJ2-2; TCRdb's D gene call, TRBD1, goes unchecked for lack of DNA. The CDR3 contains 18 residues. Per germline, CDR1 KGHDR and CDR2 SFDVKD.

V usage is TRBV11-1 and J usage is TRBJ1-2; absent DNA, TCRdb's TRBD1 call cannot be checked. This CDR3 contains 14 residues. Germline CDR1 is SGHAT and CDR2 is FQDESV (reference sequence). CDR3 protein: CASSRNGLPHGYTF.

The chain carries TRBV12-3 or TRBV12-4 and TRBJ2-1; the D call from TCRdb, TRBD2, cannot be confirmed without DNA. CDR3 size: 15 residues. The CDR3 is CACSLEGLDYNEQFF.

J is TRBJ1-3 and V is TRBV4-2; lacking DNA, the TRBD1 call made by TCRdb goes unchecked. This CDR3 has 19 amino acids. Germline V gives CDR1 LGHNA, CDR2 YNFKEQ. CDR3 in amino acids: CASSPPREGWKTNENTIYF.

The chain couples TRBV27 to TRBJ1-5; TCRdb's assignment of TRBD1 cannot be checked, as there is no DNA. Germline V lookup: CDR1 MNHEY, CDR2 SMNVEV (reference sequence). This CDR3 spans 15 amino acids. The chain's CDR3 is CASSLFAGGNQPQHF.

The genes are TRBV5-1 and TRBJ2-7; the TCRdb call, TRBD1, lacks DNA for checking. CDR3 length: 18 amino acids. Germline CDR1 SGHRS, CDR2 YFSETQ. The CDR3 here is CASSLRAVTGLRTYEQYF.

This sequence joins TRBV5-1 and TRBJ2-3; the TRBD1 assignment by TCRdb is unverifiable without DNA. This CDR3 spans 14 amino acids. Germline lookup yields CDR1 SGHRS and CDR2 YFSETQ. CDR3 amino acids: CASSWDRGTDTQYF.

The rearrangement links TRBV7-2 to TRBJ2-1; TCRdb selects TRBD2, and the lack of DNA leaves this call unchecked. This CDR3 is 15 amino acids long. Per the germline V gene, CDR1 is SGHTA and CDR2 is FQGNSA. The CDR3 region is CASSYNTLRGNEQFF.